This T cell receptor beta chain was recorded in a study of blood T cell repertoires in COVID-19. TCRdb's table, derived via immunoSEQ multiplex PCR, lists solely in-frame clones and lacks some. The data contain 110,000 to 150,000 clones, around nine tenths of them seen just once; the ten biggest clones take up approximately 1.5%. The table lists this clone with a count of one. This CDR3 is 13 amino acids long. Germline loops: CDR1 MNHEY, CDR2 SVGAGI. V was clipped by 2 bases and J by 2 bases, with 6 bases between them. The chain has TRBV6-5 and TRBJ1-2; TRBD1 might be the D (6 bases). Material: peripheral blood. The source of this sequence is a woman aged 55-69 years with acute or convalescent COVID-19. CDR3 DNA: TGTGCCAGCAGTTACGACAGGAACTATGGCTACACCTTC. Translation gives CASSYDRNYGYTF.